Listed here are 2 T cell receptor beta chains from one sample, sequenced in a study of early T cells in non-severe SARS-CoV-2 infection. TCRdb ran MiXCR on the 5' RACE reads and lists one entry per CDR3 protein. The profile covers about 80,000 distinct CDR3 sequences, with 9.5% to 13% appearing a single time and less than 3% taken by the ten largest. The sample consisted of whole blood. The receptors were gathered from an adult who was a healthcare worker with PCR-confirmed SARS-CoV-2 infection or an uninfected control (not recorded which).

In its sample, this clonotype was seen a few times. The chain employs TRBV5-5 and TRBJ1-2; 8 bases map to TRBD1. This CDR3 spans 15 amino acids. Germline V CDR1 and CDR2: SGHKS, YYEKEE (reference sequence). The ends lost 4 bases at V and 1 base at J; junction bases unmatched: 6. CDR3 loop: CASSAGQGSNYGYTF. CDR3 coding DNA: TGTGCCAGCAGCGCCGGACAGGGCAGTAACTATGGCTACACCTTC. Using reference TRBV5-5 and TRBJ1-2 for the parts outside the CDR3, the full variable domain is DAGVTQSPTHLIKTRGQQVTLRCSPISGHKSVSWYQQVLGQGPQFIFQYYEKEERGRGNFPDRFSARQFPNYSSELNVNALLLGDSALYLCASSAGQGSNYGYTFGSGTRLTVV.

V is TRBV5-4 and J is TRBJ1-3; no definite D call. V was cut by 3 bases and J by 1 base, with 5 bases left in between. Germline CDR1 and CDR2: SGHNT and YYREEE (reference sequence). CDR3 length equals 13 residues. The CDR3, as DNA: TGTGCCAGCAGCTCAAGTTCTGGAAACACCATATATTTT. It is translated as CASSSSSGNTIYF.